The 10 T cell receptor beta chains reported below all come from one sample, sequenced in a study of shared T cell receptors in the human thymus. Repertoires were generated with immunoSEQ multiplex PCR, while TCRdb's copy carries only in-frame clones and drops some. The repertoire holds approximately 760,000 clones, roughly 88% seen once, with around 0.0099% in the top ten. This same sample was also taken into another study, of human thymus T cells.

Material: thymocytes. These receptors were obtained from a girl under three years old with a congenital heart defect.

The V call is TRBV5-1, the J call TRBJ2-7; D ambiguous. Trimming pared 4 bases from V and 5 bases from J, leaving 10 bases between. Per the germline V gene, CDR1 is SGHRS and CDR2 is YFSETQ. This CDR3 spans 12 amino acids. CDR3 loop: CASSGPGNEQYF. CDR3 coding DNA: TGCGCCAGCAGCGGCCCAGGAAACGAGCAGTACTTC.

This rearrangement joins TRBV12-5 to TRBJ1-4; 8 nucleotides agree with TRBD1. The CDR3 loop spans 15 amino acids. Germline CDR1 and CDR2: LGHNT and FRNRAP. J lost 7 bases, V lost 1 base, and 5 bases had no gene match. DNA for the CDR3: TGTGCTAGTGGTTTGGGCAGGGGGCGGGGTGAAAAACTGTTTTTT. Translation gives CASGLGRGRGEKLFF.

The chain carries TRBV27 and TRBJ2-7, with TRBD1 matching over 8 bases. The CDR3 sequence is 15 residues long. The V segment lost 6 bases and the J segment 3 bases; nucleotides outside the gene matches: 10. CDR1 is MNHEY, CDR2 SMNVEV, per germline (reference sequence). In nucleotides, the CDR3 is TGTGCCAGCAGAATGACAGGGGTAGGGGGCTACGAGCAGTACTTC. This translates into CASRMTGVGGYEQYF.

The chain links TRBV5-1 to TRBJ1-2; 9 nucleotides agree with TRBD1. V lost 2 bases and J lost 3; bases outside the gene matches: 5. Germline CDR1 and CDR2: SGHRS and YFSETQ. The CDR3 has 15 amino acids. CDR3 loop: CASSFRDRAYYGYTF. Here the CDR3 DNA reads TGCGCCAGCAGCTTTCGGGACAGGGCTTACTATGGCTACACCTTC.

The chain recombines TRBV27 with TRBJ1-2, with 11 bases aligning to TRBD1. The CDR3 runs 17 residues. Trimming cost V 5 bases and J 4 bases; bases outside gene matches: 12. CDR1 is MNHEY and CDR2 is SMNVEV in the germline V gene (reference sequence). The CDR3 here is CASSPGTGGGAIYGYTF. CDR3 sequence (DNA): TGTGCCAGCAGTCCAGGGACAGGGGGAGGGGCAATCTATGGCTACACCTTC.

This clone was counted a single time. CDR3 protein: CASSVGAGGPGNEQFF. In DNA form, the CDR3 reads TGTGCCAGCAGCGTAGGAGCGGGGGGGCCAGGAAATGAGCAGTTCTTC. The rearrangement links TRBV9 to TRBJ2-1, with 10 positions matching TRBD2. Germline V gene lookup returns CDR1 SGDLS and CDR2 YYNGEE. V lost 0 bases, J lost 7 bases, and 7 bases stayed unmatched. The CDR3 spans 16 residues. Together with reference TRBV9 and TRBJ2-1, the CDR3 gives the full variable domain: DSGVTQTPKHLITATGQRVTLRCSPRSGDLSVYWYQQSLDQGLQFLIQYYNGEERAKGNILERFSAQQFPDLHSELNLSSLELGDSALYFCASSVGAGGPGNEQFFGPGTRLTVL.

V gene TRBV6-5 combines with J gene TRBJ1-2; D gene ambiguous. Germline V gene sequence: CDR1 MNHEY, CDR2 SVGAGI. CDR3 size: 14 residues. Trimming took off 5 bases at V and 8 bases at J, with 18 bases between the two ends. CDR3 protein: CASSPPSRLLGYTF. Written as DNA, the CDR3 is TGTGCCAGCAGTCCCCCCTCACGATTACTCGGCTACACCTTC.

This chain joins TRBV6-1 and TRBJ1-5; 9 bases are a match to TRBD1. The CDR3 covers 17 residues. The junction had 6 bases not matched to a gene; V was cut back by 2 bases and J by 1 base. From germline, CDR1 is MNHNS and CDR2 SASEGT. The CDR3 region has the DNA TGTGCCAGCAGTGAATGGGGACAGGGCAGAAGCAATCAGCCCCAGCATTTT. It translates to CASSEWGQGRSNQPQHF.

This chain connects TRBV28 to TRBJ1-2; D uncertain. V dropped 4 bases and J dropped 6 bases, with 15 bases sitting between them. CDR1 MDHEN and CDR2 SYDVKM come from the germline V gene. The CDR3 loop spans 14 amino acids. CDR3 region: CASSCRLGSNGYTF. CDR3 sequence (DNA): TGTGCCAGCAGTTGTCGTCTAGGGAGCAATGGCTACACCTTC.

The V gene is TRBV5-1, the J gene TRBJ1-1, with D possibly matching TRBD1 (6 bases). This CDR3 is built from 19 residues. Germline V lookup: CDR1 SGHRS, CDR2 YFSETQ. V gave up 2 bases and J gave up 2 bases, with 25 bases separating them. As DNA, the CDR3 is TGCGCCAGCAGCTTATTTACCAACACCCGACAGGCCAGTAACACTGAAGCTTTCTTT. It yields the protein CASSLFTNTRQASNTEAFF.